The entry that follows covers one T cell receptor (beta chain) sequence. Its antigen is not known. The data originate from a study of shared clonotypes between healthy human individuals. Study-wide findings and caveats: Non-shared clonotypes had lower generation probabilities than those shared by all four donors. Estimated clonotype richness was generally higher in naive than memory subsets.

Germline lookup yields CDR1 SQVTM and CDR2 ANQGSEA. This CDR3 has 13 amino acids. Trimming removed 2 bases from V and 3 bases from J, with 9 bases in between. Each cell subset's genomic DNA was divided evenly among several immunoSEQ plates. As originally analysed: ImmunoSEQ sequences covered only the junction and lacked quality scores; filtering therefore differed. Using immunoSEQ multiplex PCR, the repertoire was profiled, and TCRdb retains in-frame clones only, with some absent. V, J and clone size are taken as reported in that table, and D and trimming were inferred from the DNA itself. In the table there are about 680,000 clones, about 74% of which are singletons.

The chain links TRBV29-1 to TRBJ2-3; tentatively, D is TRBD2 (6 bases). Sequenced input: memory CD4+ T cells sorted from blood. Subset here: CD45RA-negative fraction. The clonotype was recovered from a woman aged 25 to 45 in good health. The CDR3 DNA follows: TGCAGCGTTGAACGGGAGTGGACAGATACGCAGTATTTT. Residues: CSVEREWTDTQYF.